The 24 T cell receptor beta chains below all came from one sample that was sequenced in a study of technical replicates of blood from a few donors. Sequencing used immunoSEQ multiplex PCR; TCRdb keeps in-frame clones, though not all of them. In the table there are 100,000 or so clones, 95% of which are singletons. Source material: T cells isolated from PBMCs. These receptors came from a human donor in good health.

The rearrangement uses TRBV6-5 and TRBJ2-1; 10 nucleotides agree with TRBD2. V was clipped by 6 bases and J by 10 bases; unmatched bases: 6. Looked up from germline, CDR1 is MNHEY and CDR2 is SVGAGI. This CDR3 is built from 13 residues. This chain's CDR3 is CASRLAGVGEQFF. CDR3 sequence (DNA): TGTGCCAGCAGGCTAGCGGGAGTTGGGGAGCAGTTCTTC.

The chain joins TRBV7-6 to TRBJ2-5, with a tentative D call TRBD2 (6 bases). Germline V gene sequence: CDR1 SGHVS, CDR2 FNYEAQ. CDR3 length equals 15 residues. V lost 5 bases and J 5 bases, leaving 18 bases between the germline ends. The DNA of the CDR3 is TGTGCCAGCAGCCCCACCGGGGGTGGTGAGGAGACCCAGTACTTC. This gives the protein CASSPTGGGEETQYF.

This chain connects TRBV6-5 to TRBJ1-3; D remains unclear. This CDR3 has 14 amino acids. The germline V gene has CDR1 MNHEY and CDR2 SVGAGI. V lost 5 bases and J lost 2, with 10 bases in between. CDR3 coding DNA: TGTGCCAGCAGTGGGCCGACGGCTGGAAACACCATATATTTT. Translation: CASSGPTAGNTIYF.

The CDR3 DNA is TGTGCCAGCACCCGTAGCGGAAGCTCCTACGAGCAGTACTTC. It specifies CASTRSGSSYEQYF. This chain connects TRBV27 to TRBJ2-7, with a possible D match to TRBD2 (6 bases). This CDR3 region has 14 residues. Per the germline V gene, CDR1 is MNHEY and CDR2 is SMNVEV (reference sequence). V was pared by 7 bases and J by 0 bases, with 13 bases between.

This clone was observed once. This chain joins TRBV11-3 and TRBJ2-7; 9 bases map to TRBD1. Germline V CDR1 and CDR2: SGHNT, YENEEA. V dropped 3 bases and J dropped 4; count of bases not matched to a gene: 13. The CDR3 is made up of 17 amino acids. For the CDR3, the DNA is TGTGCCAGCAGCTTGACAGTGACCGGGACAGGGATTTACGAGCAGTACTTC. Amino acids: CASSLTVTGTGIYEQYF.

V gene TRBV30 combines with J gene TRBJ1-1; 8 bases match TRBD1. The CDR3 has 17 residues. The ends lost 4 bases at V and 0 bases at J; junction bases unmatched: 13. The V gene's germline CDR1 is GTSNPN and CDR2 SVGIG (reference sequence). The CDR3, as DNA: TGTGCCTGGACCCCAAAGTTGGGACAGGTGATGAACACTGAAGCTTTCTTT. This gives the protein CAWTPKLGQVMNTEAFF.

This chain uses TRBV6-5 with TRBJ1-2; 10 bases are a match to TRBD1. V was pared by 6 bases and J by 7 bases, with 8 bases of the junction left unmatched. CDR3 length: 14 amino acids. The germline gives CDR1 MNHEY, CDR2 SVGAGI. The CDR3 DNA reads TGTGCCAGCAGCAGGGACAGGGGAAAAGGTGGCTACACCTTC. The encoded protein is CASSRDRGKGGYTF.

This clone showed up just once. The chain recombines TRBV25-1 with TRBJ2-1; 10 positions match TRBD2. The CDR3 totals 17 residues. Per the germline V gene, CDR1 is MGHDK and CDR2 is SYGVNS. V shed 2 bases, J shed 2 bases, and the junction held 6 bases outside the gene matches. CDR3 nucleotide sequence: TGTGCCAGCAGTGAACCCCCGCTAGCGGGAGCCTACAATGAGCAGTTCTTC. Its protein is CASSEPPLAGAYNEQFF.

The J gene is TRBJ1-3, the V gene TRBV5-4; no firm D call. Trimming removed 0 bases from V and 2 bases from J, with 12 bases in between. There are 16 residues in the CDR3. Per the germline V gene, CDR1 is SGHNT and CDR2 is YYREEE (reference sequence). The CDR3 region is CASSLDGSRTGNTIYF. CDR3 in DNA: TGTGCCAGCAGCTTGGACGGTTCCCGTACTGGAAACACCATATATTTT.

The rearrangement uses TRBV7-8 and TRBJ2-1; 11 nucleotides align to TRBD2. Germline CDR1 reads SGHVS; CDR2 reads FQNEAQ. The J segment lost 7 bases and the V segment lost 5 bases, leaving 4 bases of the junction unmatched. The CDR3 consists of 14 residues. CDR3 sequence (DNA): TGTGCCAGCAGCACTAGCGGGGGCCGGAATGAGCAGTTCTTC. It codes for CASSTSGGRNEQFF.

The chain joins TRBV5-4 to TRBJ1-2; 8 nucleotides line up with TRBD1. The CDR3 has 12 residues. The V segment lost 2 bases and the J segment 11 bases; nucleotides outside the gene matches: 5. Germline CDR1 SGHNT, CDR2 YYREEE (reference sequence). The CDR3 DNA is TGTGCCAGCAGCTTACAGGGGGATCTTTACACCTTC. Protein product: CASSLQGDLYTF. The complete variable domain, with remaining parts taken from reference TRBV5-4 and TRBJ1-2, reads ETGVTQSPTHLIKTRGQQVTLRCSSQSGHNTVSWYQQALGQGPQFIFQYYREEENGRGNFPPRFSGLQFPNYSSELNVNALELDDSALYLCASSLQGDLYTFGSGTRLTVV.

The rearrangement links TRBV13 to TRBJ1-2; TRBD1 matches at 7 bases. Looked up from germline, CDR1 is PRHDT and CDR2 is FYEKMQ (reference sequence). V shed 4 bases, J shed 4 bases, and the junction held 9 bases outside the gene matches. CDR3 size: 15 residues. The CDR3 nucleotides read TGTGCCAGCAGCTCGCGGGACAGATTATCCTATGGCTACACCTTC. Translation: CASSSRDRLSYGYTF.

This chain joins TRBV5-1 and TRBJ2-3; 9 bases match TRBD2. Germline CDR1 reads SGHRS; CDR2 reads YFSETQ. The length of the CDR3 is 16 residues. J was trimmed by 0 bases and V by 4 bases; bases with no gene match: 6. The CDR3 DNA reads TGCGCCAGCAGCCCGCGGGGGGGCGCTAGCACAGATACGCAGTATTTT. This sequence encodes CASSPRGGASTDTQYF.

The chain is built from TRBV6-1 and TRBJ1-1; D possibly corresponds to TRBD1 (5 bases). The CDR3 loop spans 14 amino acids. Germline lookup yields CDR1 MNHNS and CDR2 SASEGT. V shed 6 bases and J shed 5 bases, with 16 bases lying between them. The CDR3 here is CASRSGGMLTEAFF. The CDR3 nucleotides are TGTGCCAGCAGATCCGGGGGAATGTTGACTGAAGCTTTCTTT.

In this sample, this clone turned up once. V usage is TRBV6-1 and J usage is TRBJ2-7; a weak D match, TRBD1 (6 bases). This CDR3 contains 17 residues. The germline gives CDR1 MNHNS, CDR2 SASEGT. The V and J ends lost 2 bases and 3 bases respectively, with 20 bases between them. CDR3 nucleotides: TGTGCCAGCAGTGAAAGTGACGACAGACAGGTTGACTACGAGCAGTACTTC. Its translation: CASSESDDRQVDYEQYF.

The chain joins TRBV6-1 to TRBJ1-2; no firm D call. V dropped 2 bases and J dropped 6 bases, with 16 bases sitting between them. The CDR3 is 15 residues long. In germline, CDR1 is MNHNS, CDR2 SASEGT. In nucleotides, the CDR3 is TGTGCCAGCAGTGAATCTCACAGACCTGTCGATGGCTACACCTTC. It encodes CASSESHRPVDGYTF.

The rearrangement links TRBV5-1 to TRBJ2-2, with D unresolved. V shed 4 bases and J shed 2 bases, with 9 bases lying between them. The CDR3 covers 14 residues. Germline V lookup: CDR1 SGHRS, CDR2 YFSETQ. The CDR3: CASSPEVNTGELFF. The CDR3 region has the DNA TGCGCCAGCAGCCCCGAGGTTAACACCGGGGAGCTGTTTTTT. The full variable domain, in which reference TRBV5-1 and TRBJ2-2 provide the parts outside the CDR3, is KAGVTQTPRYLIKTRGQQVTLSCSPISGHRSVSWYQQTPGQGLQFLFEYFSETQRNKGNFPGRFSGRQFSNSRSEMNVSTLELGDSALYLCASSPEVNTGELFFGEGSRLTVL.

The chain employs TRBV2 and TRBJ1-2; D is ambiguous. Germline assignment: CDR1 SNHLY and CDR2 FYNNEI. The CDR3 is 10 amino acids. V lost 11 bases and J 7 bases, leaving 11 bases between the germline ends. The CDR3 DNA reads TGTGCCGCTATCTTGTCTGGCTACACCTTC. It encodes CAAILSGYTF.

The chain uses TRBV29-1 and TRBJ2-7; D possibly corresponds to TRBD1 (6 bases). Trimming pared 4 bases from V and 3 bases from J, leaving 16 bases between. This CDR3 comprises 14 residues. From germline, CDR1 is SQVTM and CDR2 ANQGSEA. In DNA form, the CDR3 reads TGCAGCGTTGGGGTCCGGGACACCTACTACGAGCAGTACTTC. This encodes CSVGVRDTYYEQYF.

The chain joins TRBV7-9 to TRBJ1-3, with D tentatively TRBD1 (6 bases). Germline CDR1 reads SEHNR; CDR2 reads FQNEAQ (reference sequence). The CDR3 is 16 residues long. V was shortened by 5 bases and J by 0 bases, with 14 bases between the two germline ends. The CDR3 reads CASSRSQGSSGNTIYF. The CDR3, as DNA: TGTGCCAGCAGCCGTTCACAGGGAAGCTCTGGAAACACCATATATTTT. Supplemented by reference TRBV7-9 and TRBJ1-3, the full variable domain reads DTGVSQNPRHKITKRGQNVTFRCDPISEHNRLYWYRQTLGQGPEFLTYFQNEAQLEKSRLLSDRFSAERPKGSFSTLEIQRTEQGDSAMYLCASSRSQGSSGNTIYFGEGSWLTVV.

The table lists this clone with a count of one. The CDR3 nucleotides are TGTGCCAGCAGTTACTCGAACAGGGCTAACTATGGCTACACCTTC. This sequence encodes CASSYSNRANYGYTF. The chain employs TRBV6-6 and TRBJ1-2, with a weak D call TRBD1 (6 bases). Trimming took 0 bases from V and 0 from J, leaving 8 bases between them. The CDR3 runs 15 residues. CDR1 and CDR2 (germline): MNHNY, SVGAGI (reference sequence).

The rearrangement links TRBV19 to TRBJ2-7; D is possibly TRBD1 (5 bases). Trimming removed 3 bases at V and 2 bases at J, with 14 bases between. Germline CDR1 reads LNHDA; CDR2 reads SQIVND (reference sequence). This CDR3 is built from 15 residues. The CDR3 is CASSIFRQGTYEQYF. CDR3 nucleotides: TGTGCCAGTAGTATTTTTCGGCAGGGCACCTACGAGCAGTACTTC.

V gene TRBV6-1 combines with J gene TRBJ2-1; the D is unclear. This CDR3 region has 12 residues. With 2 bases removed from V and 9 bases from J, the gap between germline ends came to 8 bases. Germline CDR1 is MNHNS and CDR2 is SASEGT. In nucleotides, the CDR3 is TGTGCCAGCAGTGAAATCGAGTCTGAGCAGTTCTTC. This gives the protein CASSEIESEQFF.

This clone was observed a single time. The rearrangement uses TRBV28 and TRBJ2-5, with 12 positions matching TRBD2. V shed 5 bases, J shed 0 bases, and the junction held 4 bases outside the gene matches. This CDR3 region has 16 residues. Germline assignment: CDR1 MDHEN and CDR2 SYDVKM. CDR3 loop: CASSPRTSGDQETQYF. The DNA for the CDR3 is TGTGCCAGCAGTCCAAGGACTAGCGGGGACCAAGAGACCCAGTACTTC.